The T cell receptor beta chain under discussion was sequenced for a study of OX40 agonist ivuxolimab in advanced cancers. Across the whole study: Ivuxolimab was delivered to patients intravenously every 2 weeks at doses spanning 0.01 to 10 mg/kg. General study findings and limits: At doses 0.1 to 3.0 mg/kg, CD4+ and CD8+ clones expanded. Partial responders dosed at 0.1-3.0 mg/kg displayed clonal expansion ranking among the lowest.

The data were produced by immunoSEQ multiplex PCR, yet TCRdb's version contains in-frame clones alone and is incomplete. The sample shows 45,000 to 50,000 clones, 85% to 95% of them seen only once. Researchers took blood at baseline, on cycle 4 day 1, and on cycle 7 day 1. On this clone: Its specificity is not known.

The CDR3 loop spans 14 amino acids. The V segment lost 9 bases and the J segment 1 base; nucleotides outside the gene matches: 4. Sequencing used CD4+ or CD8+ T cells sorted from blood, obtained in a trial of the OX40 agonist ivuxolimab. The chain recombines TRBV23-1 with TRBJ1-5; 9 bases are shared with TRBD1. TRBV23-1 belongs to the ORF category, with a function that is uncertain. The source of this sequence is an adult with an advanced solid tumor such as melanoma, head and neck, liver or kidney cancer. CDR3 amino acids: CARGQGTSNQPQHF. DNA of the CDR3: TGCGCCAGAGGACAGGGGACGAGCAATCAGCCCCAGCATTTT.